A selection of T cell receptor beta chains follows, all from one sample in a study of OX40 agonist ivuxolimab in advanced cancers. Data came from immunoSEQ multiplex PCR; TCRdb stores just in-frame clones and leaves some out. The table has approximately 18,000 clones, about 80% seen once. Sequenced material: CD4+ or CD8+ T cells sorted from blood, taken in a trial of the OX40 agonist ivuxolimab. These receptor sequences come from an adult with an advanced solid tumor such as melanoma, head and neck, liver or kidney cancer. CDR3s include the opening cysteine and the closing phenylalanine or tryptophan. Fields, in order: V gene, clone size, J gene, D gene, CDR3 DNA, CDR3 protein. A D gene is named only where the DNA matches it firmly. A row's size may be missing; if present it is once, few, many or a size class.

TRBV5-4	NA	TRBJ2-3	NA	TGTGCCAGCAGCTTGGTCGGCCATTCCACAGATACGCAGTATTTT	CASSLVGHSTDTQYF
TRBV28	NA	TRBJ1-5	NA	TGTGCCAGCAGCTTTTCGGGCAATCAGCCCCAGCATTTT	CASSFSGNQPQHF
TRBV7-2	NA	TRBJ2-7	NA	TGTGCCAGCAGCTCCCCCTCCTACGAGCAGTACTTC	CASSSPSYEQYF
TRBV7-8	NA	TRBJ2-1	TRBD1	TGTGCCAGCAGCCGTCGACAGGGGGATGGAAATGAGCAGTTCTTC	CASSRRQGDGNEQFF
TRBV6-5	NA	TRBJ2-7	NA	TGTGCCAGCAGCCCTTATAGAGGGAGCTACGAGCAGTACTTC	CASSPYRGSYEQYF
TRBV9	few	TRBJ2-3	NA	TGTGCCAGCAGCGGTGTAGAAGATACGCAGTATTTT	CASSGVEDTQYF
TRBV27	once	TRBJ2-1	TRBD2	TGTGCCAGCAGTTTTTGGGGGGGAAACAATGAGCAGTTCTTC	CASSFWGGNNEQFF
TRBV7-3	NA	TRBJ2-7	TRBD2	TGTGCCAGCAGCTTAACGGGCGGGGGCTCCTACGAGCAGTACTTC	CASSLTGGGSYEQYF
TRBV19	NA	TRBJ2-1	NA	TGTGCCAGTAGTATAGCGGACAGCTCCTACAATGAGCAGTTCTTC	CASSIADSSYNEQFF
TRBV4-3	NA	TRBJ1-2	NA	TGCGCCAGCAGCCAAGAGTGGGGTGATCGCAGGGGCGGCTACACCTTC	CASSQEWGDRRGGYTF
TRBV19	many	TRBJ1-5	NA	TGTGCCAGTACCTCGACGGGGGGTGGCAATCAGCCCCAGCATTTT	CASTSTGGGNQPQHF
TRBV19	few	TRBJ2-3	TRBD1	TGTGCCAGTAACACGGGTCGAGGGGGCCCAGATACGCAGTATTTT	CASNTGRGGPDTQYF
TRBV27	NA	TRBJ1-1	NA	TGTGCCAGCAGATTCGGCGTTGAAGCTTTCTTT	CASRFGVEAFF
TRBV4-1	NA	TRBJ1-1	NA	TGCGCCAGCAGCCAAGGAGGGGCGCGGAACACTGAAGCTTTCTTT	CASSQGGARNTEAFF
TRBV7-9	NA	TRBJ1-4	NA	TGTGCCAGCAGCTTCATCGCTGGCGAAGGGGATGAAAAACTGTTTTTT	CASSFIAGEGDEKLFF
TRBV7-6	NA	TRBJ2-1	TRBD2	TGTGCCAGCAGTATCTACGGGACTAGCGGGGATTCCTACAATGAGCAGTTCTTC	CASSIYGTSGDSYNEQFF
TRBV23-1	once	TRBJ2-6	NA	TGCGCCAGCAGTCAATCGGGTACAGAATGCTCTGGGGCCAACGTCCTGACTTTC	CASSQSGTECSGANVLTF
TRBV2	NA	TRBJ2-1	NA	TGTGCCAGCAGTGAGGGCCAGATTGGGCAGTTCTTC	CASSEGQIGQFF
TRBV27	few	TRBJ2-3	TRBD2	TGTGCCAGCAGTCTACTACAAGCAGGCGGGGGGACCACAGATACGCAGTATTTT	CASSLLQAGGGTTDTQYF
TRBV27	NA	TRBJ2-7	NA	TGTGCCAGCAGTTTAACAGCGGAACTATCCTACGAGCAGTACTTC	CASSLTAELSYEQYF
TRBV6-4	NA	TRBJ1-5	NA	TGTGCCAGCAGAGACTCGCGACAGGCAAGGTTCAATCAGCCCCAGCATTTT	CASRDSRQARFNQPQHF
TRBV18	NA	TRBJ1-2	NA	TGTGCCAGCTCACTCCCGACAGAGACCTATGGCTACACCTTC	CASSLPTETYGYTF
TRBV13	NA	TRBJ2-4	NA	TGTGCCAGCAGCCGTTATAGCGGCGGCAAAAACATTCAGTACTTC	CASSRYSGGKNIQYF
TRBV2	few	TRBJ1-6	NA	TGTGCCAGCAGTGGCCCCAGGGACGAGGCCTATAATTCACCCCTCCACTTT	CASSGPRDEAYNSPLHF
TRBV5-5	large	TRBJ2-1	TRBD2	TGTGCCAGCAGCCGGACTAGCGGGAGGCTTGGGGATGAGCAGTTCTTC	CASSRTSGRLGDEQFF
TRBV7-2	NA	TRBJ1-5	NA	TGTGCCAGCAGCTTACGGGGCACCGGGAGTGTGAATCAGCCCCAGCATTTT	CASSLRGTGSVNQPQHF
TRBV2	NA	TRBJ1-4	NA	TGTGCCAGCAGTGGTAACATCCACAGGGAACTGTTTTTT	CASSGNIHRELFF
TRBV7-6	NA	TRBJ2-7	TRBD1	TGTGCCAGCAGCTTAACAGTTCCCGGGACAGGCCGCTACGAGCAGTACTTC	CASSLTVPGTGRYEQYF
TRBV6-5	once	TRBJ1-4	NA	TGTGCCAGCAGTTACTCCAGATCAGATACCGGGACGAAGTTTTTT	CASSYSRSDTGTKFF
TRBV12-5	NA	TRBJ2-1	NA	TGTGCTAGTGGTTCCGGGGGTCTCACCTACAATGAGCAGTTCTTC	CASGSGGLTYNEQFF
TRBV6-6	few	TRBJ2-1	NA	TGTGCCAGCTCCCTCCCCTACAATGAGCAGTTCTTC	CASSLPYNEQFF
TRBV7-3	NA	TRBJ2-1	TRBD2	TGTGCCAGCAGTCTTATAGCGGGAGCCTACAATGAGCAGTTCTTC	CASSLIAGAYNEQFF
TRBV5-6	NA	TRBJ2-1	NA	TGTGCCAGCAGCTCGGCAGGGGTTGAGCAGTTCTTC	CASSSAGVEQFF
TRBV12-5	NA	TRBJ1-2	NA	TGTGCTAGTGGTTGGGCCAGTAACTATGGCTACACCTTC	CASGWASNYGYTF
TRBV27	NA	TRBJ1-1	NA	TGTGCCAGCAGCGAGGTGGGGGGATTGAACACTGAAGCTTTCTTT	CASSEVGGLNTEAFF
TRBV28	NA	TRBJ2-2	TRBD1	TGTGCCAGCAGTGACAGGGACACCGGGGAGCTGTTTTTT	CASSDRDTGELFF
TRBV28	NA	TRBJ1-6	NA	TGTGCCAGCACCTTGGGGCGGTATAATTCACCCCTCCACTTT	CASTLGRYNSPLHF
TRBV11-3	NA	TRBJ2-1	TRBD2	TGTGCCAGCAGCTTAGGAAGGGTAGCGGGAGAAATCTACAATGAGCAGTTCTTC	CASSLGRVAGEIYNEQFF
TRBV27	once	TRBJ2-1	NA	TGTGCCAGCAGTTTGAACAATGAGCAGTTCTTC	CASSLNNEQFF
TRBV25-1	NA	TRBJ2-7	NA	TGTGCCAGCAGTCCGGGACTCTCAGCGCAGTACTTC	CASSPGLSAQYF
TRBV4-3	NA	TRBJ1-1	NA	TGCGCCAGCAGGGAGGGCACTGAAGCTTTCTTT	CASREGTEAFF
TRBV6-1	NA	TRBJ2-1	TRBD2	TGTGCCAGCAGTGGGACTAGCGGGGGGATCTCCTACAATGAGCAGTTCTTC	CASSGTSGGISYNEQFF
TRBV5-1	NA	TRBJ2-2	NA	TGCGCCAGCAGCTTGGCAGGAGGTTCGACGATTAACACCGGGGAGCTGTTTTTT	CASSLAGGSTINTGELFF
TRBV4-3	once	TRBJ2-5	TRBD1	TGCGCCAGCAGCCGAAGGGGGCGCGGGTCGGAGACCCAGTACTTC	CASSRRGRGSETQYF
TRBV10-3	NA	TRBJ1-2	NA	TGTGCCATCAGTGAAGCTGGGGGCAGAGCTAACTATGGCTACACCTTC	CAISEAGGRANYGYTF
TRBV5-1	NA	TRBJ2-7	NA	TGCGCCAGCAGCTTCGGGTCGAACGAGCAGTACTTC	CASSFGSNEQYF